The rows below give T cell receptor beta chains drawn from one sample of a study of cytomegalovirus exposure and HLA in healthy donors. Assay: immunoSEQ multiplex PCR; the TCRdb copy retains only in-frame clones and omits some. The sample lists about 100,000 clones, 80% occurring once. Sequenced: PBMCs. The receptors were gathered from a man aged 25 to 45 in good health and CMV-seronegative. The conserved cysteine and the conserved F or W are not part of the CDR3 here. Fields, in order: V gene, J gene, CDR3 protein.

>TRBV5-6|TRBJ2-7
ASSYRGPSYEQY
>TRBV9|TRBJ1-5
ASSVGSGQPQH
>TRBV5-1|TRBJ2-1
ASSLAPGGMANEQF
>TRBV6-5|TRBJ1-4
ASSYGSEGKLF
>TRBV2|TRBJ1-1
ASSENIGGYTEAF
>TRBV5-1|TRBJ2-1
ASSQTGTSSYNEQF
>TRBV6-5|TRBJ1-2
ASSSRGLSGYT
>TRBV6-5|TRBJ2-7
ASSLGLAGHEQY
>TRBV7-2|TRBJ2-6
ASSLGGSGANVLT
>TRBV6-5|TRBJ1-1
ASSPGQYTEAF
>TRBV9|TRBJ2-3
ASSAQRGGKDTQY
>TRBV28|TRBJ1-1
ASIRADSGAF
>TRBV2|TRBJ2-2
ASRPGLARPGELF
>TRBV18|TRBJ2-3
ASSPPGTTRTDTQY
>TRBV5-1|TRBJ2-7
ASSFDRVISSYEQY
>TRBV6-5|TRBJ2-1
ASSYWGSGDEQF
>TRBV5-1|TRBJ2-3
ASSLAGTDTQY
>TRBV7-2|TRBJ1-6
ASSFPSGPPLH